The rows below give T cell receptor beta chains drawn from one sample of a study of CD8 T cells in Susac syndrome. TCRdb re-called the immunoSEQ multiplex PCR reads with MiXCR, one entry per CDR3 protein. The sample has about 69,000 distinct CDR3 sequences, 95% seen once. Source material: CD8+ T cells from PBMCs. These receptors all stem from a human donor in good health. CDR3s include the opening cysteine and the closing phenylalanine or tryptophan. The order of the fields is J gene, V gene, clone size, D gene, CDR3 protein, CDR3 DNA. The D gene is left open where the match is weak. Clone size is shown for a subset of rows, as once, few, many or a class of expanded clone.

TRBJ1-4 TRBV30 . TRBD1 CAWSVGTAATNEKLFF TGTGCCTGGAGCGTCGGGACAGCGGCAACTAATGAAAAACTGTTTTTT
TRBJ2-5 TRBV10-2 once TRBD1 CASSVLRTGDETQYF TGCGCCAGCAGTGTCCTAAGGACAGGGGATGAGACCCAGTACTTC
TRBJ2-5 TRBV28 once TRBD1 CASTGQGEETQYF TGTGCCAGCACGGGACAGGGAGAGGAGACCCAGTACTTC
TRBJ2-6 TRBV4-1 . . CASSQAGLTSGANVLTF TGCGCCAGCAGCCAGGCCGGACTGACTTCTGGGGCCAACGTCCTGACTTTC
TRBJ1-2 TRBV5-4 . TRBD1 CASSPTGTDGYTF TGTGCCAGCAGCCCGACCGGGACAGATGGCTACACCTTC
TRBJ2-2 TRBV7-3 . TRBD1 CASSFPGTGGSGELFF TGTGCCAGCAGCTTTCCCGGGACAGGGGGCTCCGGGGAGCTGTTTTTT
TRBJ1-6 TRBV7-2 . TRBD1 CASSTWTGGGSPLHF TGTGCCAGCAGCACATGGACAGGGGGCGGTTCACCCCTCCACTTT
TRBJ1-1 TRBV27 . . CASSLSKANTEAFF TGTGCCAGCAGTTTATCGAAGGCGAACACTGAAGCTTTCTTT
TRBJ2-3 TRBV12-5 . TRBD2 CASGPPGGLIVGTDTQYF TGTGCTAGTGGTCCCCCGGGGGGGCTAATAGTTGGCACAGATACGCAGTATTTT
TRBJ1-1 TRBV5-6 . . CASSLWGGTEAFF TGTGCCAGCAGCTTGTGGGGGGGGACTGAAGCTTTCTTT
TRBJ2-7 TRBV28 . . CASSLYGGGTSYEQYF TGTGCCAGCAGTTTATACGGCGGAGGGACCTCCTACGAGCAGTACTTC
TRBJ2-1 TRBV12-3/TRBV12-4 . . CASRPSRGGEQFF TGTGCCAGCAGACCTTCAAGGGGCGGTGAGCAGTTCTTC
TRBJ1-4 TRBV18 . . CASSLRDVLTNEKLFF TGTGCCAGCTCCCTGCGAGATGTTTTAACTAATGAAAAACTGTTTTTT
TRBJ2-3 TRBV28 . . CASSPYLGSTDTQYF TGTGCCAGCAGTCCTTATTTGGGCAGCACAGATACGCAGTATTTT
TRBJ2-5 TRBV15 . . CATSKDRNQETQYF TGTGCCACCAGCAAAGACAGGAACCAAGAGACCCAGTACTTC
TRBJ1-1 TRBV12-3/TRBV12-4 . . CASSLLPIQTEAFF TGTGCCAGCAGTTTACTCCCCATCCAGACTGAAGCTTTCTTT
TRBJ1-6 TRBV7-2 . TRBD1 CASGTGWSPLHF TGTGCCAGCGGGACAGGGTGGTCACCCCTCCACTTT
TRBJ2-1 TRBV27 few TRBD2 CASSYGGSNDEQFF TGTGCCAGCAGTTACGGGGGGTCAAACGATGAGCAGTTCTTC
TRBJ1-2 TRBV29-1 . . CSVEDGTENGYTF TGCAGCGTTGAGGACGGTACAGAGAATGGCTACACCTTC
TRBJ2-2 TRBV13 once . CASSRRANTGELFF TGTGCCAGCAGCCGACGCGCGAACACCGGGGAGCTGTTTTTT
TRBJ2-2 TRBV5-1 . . CASSLDRGLVRELFF TGCGCCAGCAGCTTGGATAGGGGACTCGTCCGGGAGCTGTTTTTT
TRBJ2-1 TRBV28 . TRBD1 CASTTPPQGASNEQFF TGTGCCAGCACTACCCCACCACAGGGGGCATCTAATGAGCAGTTCTTC
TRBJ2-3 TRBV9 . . CASSVATSLQDTQYF TGTGCCAGCAGCGTAGCAACTAGCTTACAAGATACGCAGTATTTT
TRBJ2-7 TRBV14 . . CASSLGTLYEQYF TGTGCCAGCAGCCTCGGGACTCTCTACGAGCAGTACTTC